These 5 T cell receptor beta chains were all obtained from the same sample, sequenced in a study of regulatory T cells in long-lasting Graves disease. Time point: newly diagnosed GD, antithyroid drugs for less than 3 months. Researchers made the TCR library from RNA that was extracted from PBMCs. Both iRepertoire HTBI primers and Arm-PCR of CDR3 regions were used to build the TCR beta libraries. TCRdb itself ran the multiplex PCR reads through MiXCR, one entry per CDR3 protein. The data contain 360,000 or so distinct CDR3 sequences, over 15% of them singletons. These same records also appear under a second study, on T cells in Graves' hyperthyroidism and ophthalmopathy.

Sample: peripheral blood mononuclear cells (PBMCs), taken at new diagnosis, from a patient treated with antithyroid drugs. The receptors originated from a man aged 35 to 55 with Graves disease.

This clonotype was counted many times. The CDR3 DNA reads TGTGCCAGCTCACCAGGGACCGGTACAACTAGCATTCAGTACTTC. Amino acid sequence: CASSPGTGTTSIQYF. J is TRBJ2-4 and V is TRBV18; D is possibly TRBD1 or TRBD2 (5 bases each). Between the trimmed V and J ends, which lost 2 bases and 9 bases, there was a span of 17 bases. CDR3 length equals 15 residues. The germline CDR1 and CDR2 sequences are KGHSH and LQKENI. Full variable domain (missing parts from reference TRBV18 and TRBJ2-4): NAGVMQNPRHLVRRRGQEARLRCSPMKGHSHVYWYRQLPEEGLKFMVYLQKENIIDESGMPKERFSAEFPKEGPSILRIQQVVRGDSAAYFCASSPGTGTTSIQYFGAGTRLSVL.

There are many counts of this clonotype. The chain is built from TRBV4-1 and TRBJ2-6; 8 bases map to TRBD1. Germline CDR1 reads MGHRA; CDR2 reads YSYEKL. With 1 base clipped from V and 1 base from J, the junction kept 3 bases outside the gene matches. The length of the CDR3 is 17 residues. DNA for the CDR3: TGCGCCAGCAGCCAAGGTACAGGGGGGTCTGGGGCCAACGTCCTGACTTTC. This encodes CASSQGTGGSGANVLTF.

This clonotype showed up many times. The rearrangement links TRBV7-9 to TRBJ2-3; 7 bases agree with TRBD2. This CDR3 spans 14 amino acids. J gave up 3 bases and V 4 bases, and 4 bases lay outside the gene matches. Germline V gene data show CDR1 as SEHNR and CDR2 as FQNEAQ (reference sequence). This chain's CDR3 is CASSSRRGTDTQYF. Here the CDR3 DNA reads TGTGCCAGCAGCTCCCGGCGGGGGACAGATACGCAGTATTTT.

This clonotype was seen at least ten times. CDR3: CASSLDRVWPQHF. Written as DNA, the CDR3 is TGTGCCAGCAGTTTAGACAGGGTATGGCCCCAGCATTTT. V is TRBV12-3 or TRBV12-4 and J is TRBJ1-5; D might be TRBD1 (6 bases). The CDR3 loop spans 13 amino acids. V was shortened by 1 base and J by 9 bases, with 10 bases between the two germline ends.

This clonotype has at least ten counts. The V call is TRBV27, the J call TRBJ2-7; 8 positions agree with TRBD2. This CDR3 spans 14 amino acids. J gave up 7 bases and V 2 bases, and 7 bases lay outside the gene matches. Germline loops: CDR1 MNHEY, CDR2 SMNVEV (reference sequence). The chain's CDR3 is CASSLRLAGGEQYF. The CDR3 bases are TGTGCCAGCAGTTTACGTCTAGCGGGCGGGGAGCAGTACTTC.